Each of the 26 T cell receptor beta chains below was sequenced from the same sample in a study of blood T cell repertoires in COVID-19 (dated by TCRdb to the early 2020s). Library preparation employed the immunoSEQ multiplex PCR assay. Held by TCRdb, this immuneACCESS table contains in-frame sequences only and omits some clones. Under half of the omission traces to an unresolved V gene where checked; the cause of the rest is unknown. The sample contains 130,000 or so clones, roughly 80% of them found a single time. The ten largest clonotypes hold around 5% of the sample. The sequencing sample was made of peripheral blood. The receptor set was obtained from a woman aged 70-85 years with COVID-19, enrolled during active disease.

The V and J genes are TRBV28 and TRBJ1-5; D possibly corresponds to TRBD1 (5 bases). This CDR3 has 16 residues. Germline lookup yields CDR1 MDHEN and CDR2 SYDVKM. V was trimmed by 5 bases and J by 6 bases, leaving 20 bases between them. The CDR3 DNA reads as TGTGCCAGCAGTACCCTCCCGGCCAGGGTCAGTCAGCCCCAGCATTTT. As protein: CASSTLPARVSQPQHF.

The V and J genes are TRBV7-2 and TRBJ1-3, with D possibly TRBD1 on 5 matching bases. Per the germline V gene, CDR1 is SGHTA and CDR2 is FQGNSA. The V end lost 3 bases, the J end lost 1 base, and 13 bases lay between the germline ends. The CDR3 has 16 residues. The CDR3 here is CASSFTGTGSGNTIYF. The CDR3 DNA reads as TGTGCCAGCAGCTTCACAGGAACGGGTTCTGGAAACACCATATATTTT.

The rearrangement links TRBV5-1 to TRBJ2-1, with a weak D call TRBD1 (5 bases). Germline values: CDR1 SGHRS, CDR2 YFSETQ. Trimming left V 0 bases short and J 3 bases short, with 10 bases between. The CDR3 loop spans 15 amino acids. CDR3 nucleotides: TGCGCCAGCAGCTTGGGGGGCGGAGACTACAATGAGCAGTTCTTC. This sequence encodes CASSLGGGDYNEQFF.

The chain uses TRBV9 and TRBJ1-4; no reliable D call. The length of the CDR3 is 15 residues. Per germline, CDR1 SGDLS and CDR2 YYNGEE. V was trimmed by 2 bases and J by 7 bases, leaving 15 bases between them. The CDR3 nucleotides are TGTGCCAGCAGCGTTTACGGGGTGGATGGTGAAAAACTGTTTTTT. Residues: CASSVYGVDGEKLFF.

The chain employs TRBV9 and TRBJ2-3; 11 bases are shared with TRBD1. The CDR3 is 14 residues long. V lost 2 bases to trimming and J lost 5 bases; unmatched junction nucleotides: 1. From germline, CDR1 is SGDLS and CDR2 YYNGEE. Here the CDR3 reads CASSVGTGGDTQYF. For the CDR3, the DNA is TGTGCCAGCAGCGTGGGGACAGGGGGAGATACGCAGTATTTT.

The CDR3 nucleotides read TGTGCCAGCAGTATCGGGACAGGGGGCAATCGGGGCCCTGAAGCTTTCTTT. Protein sequence: CASSIGTGGNRGPEAFF. The chain uses TRBV28 and TRBJ1-1; 12 bases are a match to TRBD1. V was pared by 5 bases and J by 6 bases, with 13 bases of the junction left unmatched. CDR3 size: 17 residues. CDR1 is MDHEN, CDR2 SYDVKM, per germline.

Remarks on this clone: Other DNA sequences within the sample encode an identical CDR3. This chain joins TRBV5-1 and TRBJ1-1, with 8 bases identical to TRBD1. Germline loops: CDR1 SGHRS, CDR2 YFSETQ. V trimming: 5 bases; J trimming: 3 bases; junction bases outside the gene matches: 6. The CDR3 consists of 14 residues. The CDR3 bases are TGCGCCAGCAGTTCGGACAGGGCGGACACTGAAGCTTTCTTT. It encodes CASSSDRADTEAFF.

By proportion, this clone is medium-sized. V usage is TRBV11-2 and J usage is TRBJ2-7; maybe TRBD2 (5 bases). CDR3 length equals 13 residues. Germline V CDR1 and CDR2: SGHAT, FQNNGV. The V and J ends lost 2 bases and 1 base respectively, with 6 bases between them. The CDR3 region has the DNA TGTGCCAGCAGCTTAAGCGGTTCCTACGAGCAGTACTTC. Translation: CASSLSGSYEQYF.

This chain joins TRBV7-6 and TRBJ2-3, with 10 bases aligning to TRBD2. Trimming cost V 3 bases and J 2 bases; bases outside gene matches: 11. The CDR3 totals 18 residues. The germline V gene encodes CDR1 SGHVS and CDR2 FNYEAQ. The CDR3 region is CASSLGVVAGGFTDTQYF. DNA of the CDR3: TGTGCCAGCAGCTTGGGGGTCGTAGCGGGGGGATTCACAGATACGCAGTATTTT. Full variable domain (outside the CDR3, taken from reference TRBV7-6 and TRBJ2-3): GAGVSQSPRYKVTKRGQDVALRCDPISGHVSLYWYRQALGQGPEFLTYFNYEAQQDKSGLPNDRFSAERPEGSISTLTIQRTEQRDSAMYRCASSLGVVAGGFTDTQYFGPGTRLTVL.

The chain has TRBV21-1 and TRBJ2-7; TRBD1 is the table's D call, not checked against the DNA. TRBV21-1 is a known pseudogene. The length of the CDR3 is 16 residues. The CDR3 loop is CASKYCGTAISYEQYF. The CDR3 DNA reads as TGTGCCAGCAAATATTGCGGGACAGCGATCTCCTACGAGCAGTACTTC.

The genes are TRBV3-1 (or the pseudogene TRBV3-2) and TRBJ2-2, with 15 positions matching TRBD2. The ends lost 4 bases at V and 5 bases at J; junction bases unmatched: 14. From germline, CDR1 is LGHDT and CDR2 YNNKEL (reference sequence). The CDR3 has 20 amino acids. The CDR3, as DNA: TGTGCCAGCAGCCGTATGGACAGGGCTGGACTAGCGGGGGGGACCGGGGAGCTGTTTTTT. This translates into CASSRMDRAGLAGGTGELFF.

The chain has TRBV7-3 and TRBJ2-7, with D maybe TRBD2 (6 bases). The V gene's germline CDR1 is SGHTA and CDR2 FQGTGA. The V and J ends lost 5 bases and 4 bases respectively, with 15 bases between them. The CDR3 length is 14 residues. The CDR3 loop reads CASSLSGSGYEQYF. The CDR3, as DNA: TGTGCCAGCAGCCTTAGCGGTTCAGGGTACGAGCAGTACTTC.

This clone turned up a few times. The chain uses TRBV7-2 and TRBJ1-3, with TRBD1 as a possible D gene (6 bases). With 2 bases removed from V and 9 bases from J, the gap between germline ends came to 17 bases. This CDR3 is 15 amino acids long. Looked up from germline, CDR1 is SGHTA and CDR2 is FQGNSA. The CDR3 DNA follows: TGTGCCAGCAGCTTATTGGCCACAGGGAAGGGCACCATATATTTT. This encodes CASSLLATGKGTIYF.

V and J are TRBV28 and TRBJ1-4, with 8 bases fitting TRBD1. Trimming cost V 5 bases and J 5 bases; bases outside gene matches: 7. This CDR3 region has 15 residues. Germline CDR1 reads MDHEN; CDR2 reads SYDVKM. The CDR3 DNA follows: TGTGCCAGCAGTCTCCCAGGGGGCGTCAATGAAAAACTGTTTTTT. Amino acids: CASSLPGGVNEKLFF. Drawing the rest from reference TRBV28 and TRBJ1-4, the complete variable domain is DVKVTQSSRYLVKRTGEKVFLECVQDMDHENMFWYRQDPGLGLRLIYFSYDVKMKEKGDIPEGYSVSREKKERFSLILESASTNQTSMYLCASSLPGGVNEKLFFGSGTQLSVL.

This clone turned up a few times. This rearrangement joins TRBV24-1 to TRBJ2-2, with TRBD1 as a possible D gene (5 bases). Trimming pared 6 bases from V and 6 bases from J, leaving 7 bases between. Germline CDR1 reads KGHDR; CDR2 reads SFDVKD. CDR3 length: 12 amino acids. The CDR3 sequence is CATSPRAGELFF. The CDR3 DNA is TGTGCCACCAGTCCCAGGGCCGGGGAGCTGTTTTTT.

This clone was detected only once. The V gene is TRBV7-8, the J gene TRBJ2-3; D uncertain. Germline-derived CDR1 and CDR2 are SGHVS and FQNEAQ. V gave up 1 base and J gave up 2 bases, with 10 bases separating them. The CDR3 has 15 residues. This CDR3 reads CASSLEVRYTDTQYF. CDR3 in DNA: TGTGCCAGCAGCTTAGAAGTCAGGTACACAGATACGCAGTATTTT.

V and J are TRBV4-2 and TRBJ2-7, with 7 bases identical to TRBD1. There are 15 residues in the CDR3. Germline V gives CDR1 LGHNA, CDR2 YNFKEQ. Trimming removed 1 base from V and 2 bases from J; junction bases left unmatched: 5. For the CDR3, the DNA is TGTGCCAGCAGCCAAGCGGGACAGCCCACCTACGAGCAGTACTTC. It encodes CASSQAGQPTYEQYF.

The CDR3 sequence: CASSFLDRGLSGELFF. For the CDR3, the DNA is TGTGCCAGCAGCTTCCTCGACAGGGGGCTGTCCGGGGAGCTGTTTTTT. The chain has TRBV5-4 and TRBJ2-2, with 10 bases identical to TRBD1. J lost 6 bases, V lost 2 bases, and 7 bases had no gene match. This CDR3 has 16 amino acids. The V gene's germline CDR1 is SGHNT and CDR2 YYREEE (reference sequence).

The chain uses TRBV18 and TRBJ2-7; 7 nucleotides line up with TRBD1. J gave up 0 bases and V 0 bases, and 5 bases lay outside the gene matches. The CDR3 is 16 residues long. Looked up from germline, CDR1 is KGHSH and CDR2 is LQKENI. CDR3 residues: CASSPPEGASSYEQYF. The CDR3 DNA reads TGTGCCAGCTCACCACCCGAGGGGGCGAGCTCCTACGAGCAGTACTTC.

This clone was observed a few times. V is TRBV5-1 and J is TRBJ1-2, with 8 bases aligning to TRBD1. The ends lost 0 bases at V and 0 bases at J; junction bases unmatched: 7. There are 17 residues in the CDR3. CDR1 and CDR2 from the germline V gene are SGHRS and YFSETQ. CDR3 sequence: CASSLVGQGPSNYGYTF. The CDR3 DNA sequence: TGCGCCAGCAGCTTGGTTGGACAGGGTCCCTCTAACTATGGCTACACCTTC.

The rearrangement uses TRBV28 and TRBJ1-3; D gene uncertain. V was shortened by 5 bases and J by 3 bases, with 8 bases between the two germline ends. Germline-derived CDR1 and CDR2 are MDHEN and SYDVKM. CDR3 length: 13 amino acids. CDR3 nucleotide sequence: TGTGCCAGCAGTGGAGCCGGTGGAAACACCATATATTTT. It is translated as CASSGAGGNTIYF. Supplemented by reference TRBV28 and TRBJ1-3, the full variable domain reads DVKVTQSSRYLVKRTGEKVFLECVQDMDHENMFWYRQDPGLGLRLIYFSYDVKMKEKGDIPEGYSVSREKKERFSLILESASTNQTSMYLCASSGAGGNTIYFGEGSWLTVV.

The chain joins TRBV5-8 to TRBJ2-1, with 9 bases matching TRBD2. V lost 4 bases, J lost 2 bases, and 7 bases stayed unmatched. Germline V gene sequence: CDR1 SGHTS, CDR2 YDEGEE. The CDR3 has 16 residues. The CDR3 protein is CASSPGGGGAYNEQFF. The CDR3, as DNA: TGTGCCAGCAGCCCCGGGGGCGGGGGGGCCTACAATGAGCAGTTCTTC.

This chain links TRBV19 with TRBJ2-3; D may be TRBD2 (7 bases). V lost 9 bases to trimming and J lost 6 bases, with 22 bases between them. Germline lookup yields CDR1 LNHDA and CDR2 SQIVND (reference sequence). This CDR3 contains 15 residues. The CDR3 sequence: CASSGAGALLDTQYF. DNA for the CDR3: TGTGCCAGCAGTGGGGCGGGGGCCCTCCTTGATACGCAGTATTTT.

The V gene is TRBV27, the J gene TRBJ1-6; possible D gene TRBD1, 6 bases. V dropped 0 bases and J dropped 10 bases, with 13 bases sitting between them. Per germline, CDR1 MNHEY and CDR2 SMNVEV (reference sequence). The CDR3 sequence is 15 residues long. The CDR3 is CASSLSQQGHSPLHF. CDR3 nucleotide sequence: TGTGCCAGCAGTTTATCCCAGCAGGGGCACTCACCCCTCCACTTT.

The rearrangement uses TRBV30 and TRBJ1-2, with D perhaps TRBD1 (5 bases). CDR3 length: 18 amino acids. The V end was cut by 2 bases, the J end by 3 bases, with 25 bases between. The germline V gene encodes CDR1 GTSNPN and CDR2 SVGIG (reference sequence). CDR3 coding DNA: TGTGCCTGGAGTCCACCGGTAATTAGCCGGGCAGGGTACTATGGCTACACCTTC. Its translation is CAWSPPVISRAGYYGYTF.

The V gene is TRBV19, the J gene TRBJ1-4, with D possibly being TRBD1 (6 bases). CDR3 length equals 15 residues. Germline V gives CDR1 LNHDA, CDR2 SQIVND (reference sequence). The CDR3: CATTGGARTNEKLFF. In nucleotides, the CDR3 is TGTGCTACAACCGGGGGGGCGAGGACTAATGAAAAACTGTTTTTT.